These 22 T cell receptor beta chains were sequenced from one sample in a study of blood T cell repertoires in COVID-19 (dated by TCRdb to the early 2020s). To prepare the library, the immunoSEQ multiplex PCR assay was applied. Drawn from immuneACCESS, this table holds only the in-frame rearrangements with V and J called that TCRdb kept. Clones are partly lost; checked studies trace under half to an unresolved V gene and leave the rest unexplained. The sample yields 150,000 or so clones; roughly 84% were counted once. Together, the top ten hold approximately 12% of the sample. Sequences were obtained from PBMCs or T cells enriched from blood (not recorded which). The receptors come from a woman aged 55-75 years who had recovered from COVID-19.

The CDR3 loop reads CASSPASSPTLSWFF. The CDR3 bases are TGTGCCAGCTCACCTGCTTCTAGCCCAACCCTAAGTTGGTTCTTC. This sequence joins TRBV18 and TRBJ2-1; the D gene is possibly TRBD2 (5 bases). This CDR3 comprises 15 residues. Between the trimmed V and J ends, which lost 3 bases and 15 bases, there was a span of 24 bases. Per germline, CDR1 KGHSH and CDR2 LQKENI.

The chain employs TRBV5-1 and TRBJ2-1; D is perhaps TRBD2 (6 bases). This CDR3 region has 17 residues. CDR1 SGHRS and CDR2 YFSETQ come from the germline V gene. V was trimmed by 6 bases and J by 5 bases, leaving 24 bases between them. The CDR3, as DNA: TGCGCCAGCACCAGGCGGGGCAGCTCCTTATTGAACAATGAGCAGTTCTTC. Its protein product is CASTRRGSSLLNNEQFF.

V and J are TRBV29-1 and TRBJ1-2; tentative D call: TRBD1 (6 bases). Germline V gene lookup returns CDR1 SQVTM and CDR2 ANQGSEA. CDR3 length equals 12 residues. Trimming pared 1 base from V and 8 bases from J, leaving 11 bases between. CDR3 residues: CSVEGATGGYTF. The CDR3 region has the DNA TGCAGCGTTGAAGGGGCCACAGGGGGCTACACCTTC.

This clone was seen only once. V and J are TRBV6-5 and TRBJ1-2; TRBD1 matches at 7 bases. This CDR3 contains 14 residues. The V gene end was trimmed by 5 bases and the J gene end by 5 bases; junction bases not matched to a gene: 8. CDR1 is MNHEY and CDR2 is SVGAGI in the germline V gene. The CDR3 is CASSPGQSLYGYTF. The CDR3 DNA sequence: TGTGCCAGCAGTCCGGGACAGTCCCTATATGGCTACACCTTC.

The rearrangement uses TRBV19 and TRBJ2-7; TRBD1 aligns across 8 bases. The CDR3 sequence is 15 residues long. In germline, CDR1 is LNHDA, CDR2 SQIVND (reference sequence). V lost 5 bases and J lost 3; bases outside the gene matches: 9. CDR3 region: CASSSGGAAIYEQYF. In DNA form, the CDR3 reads TGTGCCAGTAGTTCAGGGGGCGCGGCAATCTACGAGCAGTACTTC. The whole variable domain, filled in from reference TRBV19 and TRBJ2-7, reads DGGITQSPKYLFRKEGQNVTLSCEQNLNHDAMYWYRQDPGQGLRLIYYSQIVNDFQKGDIAEGYSVSREKKESFPLTVTSAQKNPTAFYLCASSSGGAAIYEQYFGPGTRLTVT.

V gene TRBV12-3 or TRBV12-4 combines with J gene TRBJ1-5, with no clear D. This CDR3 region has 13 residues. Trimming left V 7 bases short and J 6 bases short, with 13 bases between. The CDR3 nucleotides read TGTGCCAGCACCCTAGCGGGAGGTCAGCCCCAGCATTTT. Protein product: CASTLAGGQPQHF.

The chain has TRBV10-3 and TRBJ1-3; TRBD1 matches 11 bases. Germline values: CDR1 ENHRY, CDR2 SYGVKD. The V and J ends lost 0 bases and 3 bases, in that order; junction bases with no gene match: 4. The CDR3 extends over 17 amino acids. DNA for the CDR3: TGTGCCATCAGTGAGTCGTGGGGACAGGGGGATGGAAACACCATATATTTT. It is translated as CAISESWGQGDGNTIYF.

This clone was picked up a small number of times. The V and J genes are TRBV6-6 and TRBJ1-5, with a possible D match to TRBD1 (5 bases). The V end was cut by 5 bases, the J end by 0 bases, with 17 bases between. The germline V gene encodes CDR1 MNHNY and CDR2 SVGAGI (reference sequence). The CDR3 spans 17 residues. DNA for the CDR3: TGTGCCAGCAGTCAACGTGTGGGGAGGGGTAGCAATCAGCCCCAGCATTTT. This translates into CASSQRVGRGSNQPQHF.

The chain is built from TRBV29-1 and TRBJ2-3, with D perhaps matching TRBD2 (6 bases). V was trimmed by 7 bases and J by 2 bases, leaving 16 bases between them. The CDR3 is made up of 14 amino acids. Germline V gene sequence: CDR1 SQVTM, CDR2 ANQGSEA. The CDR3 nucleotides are TGCAGCGGGGAATGGGGAGGTTTCACAGATACGCAGTATTTT. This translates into CSGEWGGFTDTQYF.

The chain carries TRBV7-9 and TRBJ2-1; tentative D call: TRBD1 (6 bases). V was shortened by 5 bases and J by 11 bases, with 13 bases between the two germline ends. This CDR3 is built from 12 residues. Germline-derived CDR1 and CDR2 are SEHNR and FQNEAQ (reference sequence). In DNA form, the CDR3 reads TGTGCCAGCAGCAACCCCCAGGGGAAGCAGTTCTTC. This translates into CASSNPQGKQFF.

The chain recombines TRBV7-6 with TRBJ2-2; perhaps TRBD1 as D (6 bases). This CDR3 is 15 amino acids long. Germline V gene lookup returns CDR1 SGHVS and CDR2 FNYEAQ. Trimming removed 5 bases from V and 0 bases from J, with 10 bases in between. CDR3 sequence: CASSPGTPNTGELFF. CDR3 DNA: TGTGCCAGCAGCCCCGGGACACCGAACACCGGGGAGCTGTTTTTT.

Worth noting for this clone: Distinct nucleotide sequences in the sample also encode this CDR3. CDR3 sequence reads: CASSSNRELNTEAFF. CDR3 sequence (DNA): TGCGCCAGCAGCTCCAACAGAGAATTGAACACTGAAGCTTTCTTT. The chain couples TRBV5-1 to TRBJ1-1; the D is unclear. This CDR3 contains 15 residues. Trimming removed 3 bases from V and 0 bases from J, with 12 bases in between. Germline assignment: CDR1 SGHRS and CDR2 YFSETQ.

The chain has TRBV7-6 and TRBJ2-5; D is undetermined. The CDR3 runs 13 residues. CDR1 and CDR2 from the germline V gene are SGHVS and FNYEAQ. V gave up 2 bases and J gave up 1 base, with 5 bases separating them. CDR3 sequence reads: CASSLNSQETQYF. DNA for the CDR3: TGTGCCAGCAGCTTAAACAGCCAAGAGACCCAGTACTTC.

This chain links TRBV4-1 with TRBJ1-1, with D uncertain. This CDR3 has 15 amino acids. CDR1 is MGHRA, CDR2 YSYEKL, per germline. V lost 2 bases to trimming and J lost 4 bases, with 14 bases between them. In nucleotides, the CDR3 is TGCGCCAGCAGCCAATCGGTTCGAGGGAGCACTGAAGCTTTCTTT. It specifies CASSQSVRGSTEAFF.

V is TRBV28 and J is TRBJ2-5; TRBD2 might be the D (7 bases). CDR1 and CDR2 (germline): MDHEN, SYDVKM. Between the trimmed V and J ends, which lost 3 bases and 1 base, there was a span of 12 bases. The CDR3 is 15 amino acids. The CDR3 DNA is TGTGCCAGCAGTTTGGGGGAGGGGGGCCAAGAGACCCAGTACTTC. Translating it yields CASSLGEGGQETQYF.

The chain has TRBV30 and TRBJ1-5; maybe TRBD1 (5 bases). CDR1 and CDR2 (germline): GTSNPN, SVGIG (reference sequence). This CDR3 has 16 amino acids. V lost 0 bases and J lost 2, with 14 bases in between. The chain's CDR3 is CAWSVQGALGNQPQHF. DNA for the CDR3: TGTGCCTGGAGTGTACAAGGGGCGCTTGGCAATCAGCCCCAGCATTTT.

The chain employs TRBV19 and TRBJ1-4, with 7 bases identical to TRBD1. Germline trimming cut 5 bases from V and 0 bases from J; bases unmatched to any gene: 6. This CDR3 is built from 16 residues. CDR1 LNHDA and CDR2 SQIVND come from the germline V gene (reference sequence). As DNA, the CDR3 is TGTGCCAGTAGTGCCCCCGGACAGGCAACTAATGAAAAACTGTTTTTT. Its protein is CASSAPGQATNEKLFF.

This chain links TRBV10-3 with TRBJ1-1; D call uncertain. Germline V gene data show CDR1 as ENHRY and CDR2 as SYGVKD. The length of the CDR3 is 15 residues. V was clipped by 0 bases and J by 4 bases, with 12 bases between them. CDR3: CAISESGRMGTEAFF. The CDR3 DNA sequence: TGTGCCATCAGTGAGTCGGGCAGAATGGGCACTGAAGCTTTCTTT.

CDR3 nucleotides: TGTGCCAGCTCACCACGGGATACGGGACAGGGGGACACTGAAGCTTTCTTT. This translates into CASSPRDTGQGDTEAFF. V gene TRBV18 combines with J gene TRBJ1-1; 11 bases are shared with TRBD1. The CDR3 length is 17 residues. V trimming: 1 base; J trimming: 3 bases; junction bases outside the gene matches: 7. Germline-derived CDR1 and CDR2 are KGHSH and LQKENI.

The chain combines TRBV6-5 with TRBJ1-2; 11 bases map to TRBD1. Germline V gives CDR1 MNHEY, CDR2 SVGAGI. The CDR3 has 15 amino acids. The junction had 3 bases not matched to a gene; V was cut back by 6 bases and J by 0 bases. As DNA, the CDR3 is TGTGCCAGCAGGGACAGGGGGCCCGCTAACTATGGCTACACCTTC. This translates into CASRDRGPANYGYTF.

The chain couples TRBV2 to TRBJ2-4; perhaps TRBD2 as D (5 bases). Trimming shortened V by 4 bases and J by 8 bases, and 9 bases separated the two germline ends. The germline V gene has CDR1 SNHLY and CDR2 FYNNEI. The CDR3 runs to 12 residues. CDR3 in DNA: TGTGCCAGCAGTGCGATGGAGGACATTCAGTACTTC. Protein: CASSAMEDIQYF. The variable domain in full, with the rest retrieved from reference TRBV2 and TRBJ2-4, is EPEVTQTPSHQVTQMGQEVILRCVPISNHLYFYWYRQILGQKVEFLVSFYNNEISEKSEIFDDQFSVERPDGSNFTLKIRSTKLEDSAMYFCASSAMEDIQYFGAGTRLSVL.

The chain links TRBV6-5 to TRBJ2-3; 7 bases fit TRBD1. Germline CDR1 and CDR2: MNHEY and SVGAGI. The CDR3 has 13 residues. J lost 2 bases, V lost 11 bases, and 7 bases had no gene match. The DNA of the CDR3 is TGTGCCGGACGGACAGGTAACACAGATACGCAGTATTTT. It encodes CAGRTGNTDTQYF.